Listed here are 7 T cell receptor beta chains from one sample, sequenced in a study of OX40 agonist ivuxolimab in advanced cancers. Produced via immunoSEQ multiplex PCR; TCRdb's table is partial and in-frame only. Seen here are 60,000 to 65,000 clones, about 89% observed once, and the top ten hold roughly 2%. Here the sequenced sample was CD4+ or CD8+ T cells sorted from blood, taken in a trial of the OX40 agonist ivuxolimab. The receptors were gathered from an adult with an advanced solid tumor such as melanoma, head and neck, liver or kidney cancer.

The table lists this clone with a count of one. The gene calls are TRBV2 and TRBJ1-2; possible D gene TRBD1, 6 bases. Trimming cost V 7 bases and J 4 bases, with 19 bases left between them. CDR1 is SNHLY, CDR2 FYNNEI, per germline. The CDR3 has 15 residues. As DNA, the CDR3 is TGTGCCAGCACCCCTCGGGGGGCTAGTATCTATGGCTACACCTTC. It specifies CASTPRGASIYGYTF.

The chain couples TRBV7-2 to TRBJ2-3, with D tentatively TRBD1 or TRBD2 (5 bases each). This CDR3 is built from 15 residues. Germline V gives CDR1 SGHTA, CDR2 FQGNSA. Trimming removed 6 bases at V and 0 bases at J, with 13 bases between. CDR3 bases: TGTGCCAGCAGAAGGGACGGCCTTAGCACAGATACGCAGTATTTT. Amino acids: CASRRDGLSTDTQYF. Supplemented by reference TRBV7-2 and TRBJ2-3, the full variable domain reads GAGVSQSPSNKVTEKGKDVELRCDPISGHTALYWYRQSLGQGLEFLIYFQGNSAPDKSGLPSDRFSAERTGGSVSTLTIQRTQQEDSAVYLCASRRDGLSTDTQYFGPGTRLTVL.

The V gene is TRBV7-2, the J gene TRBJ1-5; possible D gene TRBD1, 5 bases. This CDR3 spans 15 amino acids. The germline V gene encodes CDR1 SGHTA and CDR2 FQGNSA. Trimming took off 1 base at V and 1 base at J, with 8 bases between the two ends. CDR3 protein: CASSLVGESNQPQHF. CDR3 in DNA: TGTGCCAGCAGCTTAGTGGGGGAGAGCAATCAGCCCCAGCATTTT.

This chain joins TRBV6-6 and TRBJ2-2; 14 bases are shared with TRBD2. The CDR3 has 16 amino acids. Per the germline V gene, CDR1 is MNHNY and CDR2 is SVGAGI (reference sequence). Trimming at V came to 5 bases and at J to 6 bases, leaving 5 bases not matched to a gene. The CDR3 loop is CASSVGGLAGAGELFF. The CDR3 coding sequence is TGTGCCAGCAGTGTGGGGGGACTAGCGGGAGCCGGGGAGCTGTTTTTT.

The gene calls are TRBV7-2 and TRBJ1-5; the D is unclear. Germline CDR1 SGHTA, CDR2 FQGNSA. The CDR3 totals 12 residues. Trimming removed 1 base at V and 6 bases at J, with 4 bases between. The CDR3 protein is CASSLDRQPQHF. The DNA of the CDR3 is TGTGCCAGCAGCTTAGATCGTCAGCCCCAGCATTTT.

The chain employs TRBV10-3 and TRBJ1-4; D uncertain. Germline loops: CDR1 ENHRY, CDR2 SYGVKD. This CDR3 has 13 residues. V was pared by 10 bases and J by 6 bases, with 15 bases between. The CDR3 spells CATSTQKDEKLFF. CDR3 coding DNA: TGTGCCACGTCCACGCAGAAGGATGAAAAACTGTTTTTT.

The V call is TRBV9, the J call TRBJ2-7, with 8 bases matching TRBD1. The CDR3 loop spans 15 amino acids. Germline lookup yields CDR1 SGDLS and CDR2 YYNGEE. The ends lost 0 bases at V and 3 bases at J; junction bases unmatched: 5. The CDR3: CASSVAWGQDYEQYF. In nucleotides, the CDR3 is TGTGCCAGCAGCGTAGCTTGGGGACAGGACTACGAGCAGTACTTC.